This TCR beta chain was observed in a study of blood T cell repertoires in COVID-19. Study as a whole: Samples taken during acute and convalescent COVID-19 were collected in the United States, Italy and Spain.

The CDR3 sequence is 16 residues long. CDR1 SGHNT and CDR2 YYREEE come from the germline V gene (reference sequence). The V segment lost 4 bases and the J segment 0 bases; nucleotides outside the gene matches: 6. The data were produced by immunoSEQ multiplex PCR, yet TCRdb's version contains in-frame clones alone and is incomplete. The sample lists roughly 100,000 clones, about 85% occurring once. This sequence joins TRBV5-4 and TRBJ1-4; 7 bases match TRBD1. The sequence was obtained from a man between 50 and 59 years old with acute or convalescent COVID-19. The sample was peripheral blood. CDR3 coding DNA: TGTGCCAGCAGCACGGGACAGCTAACAACTAATGAAAAACTGTTTTTT. Translating it yields CASSTGQLTTNEKLFF.